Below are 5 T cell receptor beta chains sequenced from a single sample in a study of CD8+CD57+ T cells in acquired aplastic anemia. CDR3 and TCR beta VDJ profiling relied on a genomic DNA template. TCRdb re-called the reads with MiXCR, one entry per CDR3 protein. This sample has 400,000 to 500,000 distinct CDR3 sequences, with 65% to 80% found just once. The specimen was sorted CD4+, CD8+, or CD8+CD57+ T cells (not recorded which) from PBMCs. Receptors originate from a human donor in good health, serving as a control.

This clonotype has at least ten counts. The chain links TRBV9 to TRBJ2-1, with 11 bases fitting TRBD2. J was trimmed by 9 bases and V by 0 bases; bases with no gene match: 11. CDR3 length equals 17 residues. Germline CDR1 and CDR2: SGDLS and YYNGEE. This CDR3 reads CASSVGGGGLAVAEQFF. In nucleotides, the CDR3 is TGTGCCAGCAGCGTAGGGGGGGGGGGACTAGCGGTTGCTGAGCAGTTCTTC.

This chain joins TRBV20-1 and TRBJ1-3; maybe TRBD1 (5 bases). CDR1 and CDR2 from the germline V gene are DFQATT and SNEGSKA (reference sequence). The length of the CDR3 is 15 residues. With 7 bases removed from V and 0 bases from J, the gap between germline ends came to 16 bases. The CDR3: CSVKEGRSSGNTIYF. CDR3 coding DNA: TGCAGTGTTAAAGAGGGACGTTCCTCTGGAAACACCATATATTTT.

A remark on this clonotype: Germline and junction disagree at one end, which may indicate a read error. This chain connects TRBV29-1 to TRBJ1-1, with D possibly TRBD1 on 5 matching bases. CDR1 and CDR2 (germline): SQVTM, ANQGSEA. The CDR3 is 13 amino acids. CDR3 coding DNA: TGCAGCGTTAAAGACACAGGATACACTGAAGCTTTCTTT. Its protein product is CSVKDTGYTEAFF. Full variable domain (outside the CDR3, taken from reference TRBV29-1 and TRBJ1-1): SAVISQKPSRDICQRGTSLTIQCQVDSQVTMMFWYRQQPGQSLTLIATANQGSEATYESGFVIDKFPISRPNLTFSTLTVSNMSPEDSSIYLCSVKDTGYTEAFFGQGTRLTVV.

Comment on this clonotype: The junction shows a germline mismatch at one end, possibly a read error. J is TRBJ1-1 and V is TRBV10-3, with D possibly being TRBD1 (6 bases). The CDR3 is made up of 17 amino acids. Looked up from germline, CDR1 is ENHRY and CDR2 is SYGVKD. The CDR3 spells CAIRGHGRGTFTPEACF. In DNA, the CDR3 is TGTGCCATCAGGGGACACGGGAGAGGCACGTTTACCCCTGAAGCTTGCTTT.

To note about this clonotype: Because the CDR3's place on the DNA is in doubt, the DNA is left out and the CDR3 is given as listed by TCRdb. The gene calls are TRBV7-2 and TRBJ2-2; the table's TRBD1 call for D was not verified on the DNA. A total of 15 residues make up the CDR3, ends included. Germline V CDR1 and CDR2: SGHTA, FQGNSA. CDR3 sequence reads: CASSLAGRPQHFGFF.